This TCR beta chain emerged from a study of blood T cell repertoires in COVID-19. With V trimmed by 3 bases and J by 2 bases, 3 bases remained unmatched. The CDR3 sequence is 14 residues long. In germline, CDR1 is SGDLS, CDR2 YYNGEE. Some clones are missing from TCRdb's copy, which holds only in-frame ones; the method was immunoSEQ multiplex PCR. Found here are about 250,000 clones, nearly 90% of them singletons; the top ten hold roughly 3%. The TCR was taken from a man aged 18 to 35 with active or convalescent COVID-19. J is TRBJ2-5 and V is TRBV9; 8 positions agree with TRBD2. Sequenced sample: peripheral blood. The CDR3 spells CASSASGGQETQYF. CDR3 bases: TGTGCCAGCAGCGCCTCGGGGGGGCAAGAGACCCAGTACTTC.